This T cell receptor beta chain stems from a study of PD-L1 blockade in urothelial cancer. Noted time point: pretreatment peripheral blood. The protocol was immunoSEQ multiplex PCR, while the TCRdb copy is restricted to in-frame clones and leaves out a portion. The sample lists some 90,000 clones, around 90% seen once, with over 0.95% in the top ten. Germline lookup yields CDR1 SGHDT and CDR2 YYEEEE. The CDR3 totals 15 residues. Between the trimmed V and J ends, which lost 3 bases and 2 bases, there was a span of 14 bases. This TCR came from an elderly woman with urothelial cancer. The sample was PBMCs, taken around atezolizumab (anti-PD-L1) treatment. The V gene is TRBV5-6, the J gene TRBJ2-5; possible D gene TRBD1, 6 bases. CDR3: CASSYVDRTQETQYF. In nucleotides, the CDR3 is TGTGCCAGCAGCTACGTAGACAGGACACAAGAGACCCAGTACTTC.